The clone carrying this T cell receptor beta chain has only a few counts. TCRdb re-called the RT-PCR reads through MiXCR, storing one row per CDR3 protein. The sample holds about 680,000 distinct CDR3 sequences, 14% seen once. The CDR3 consists of 15 residues. V was cut by 2 bases and J by 2 bases, with 10 bases left in between. CDR1 is MNHEY, CDR2 SVGAGI, per germline. This receptor was obtained from a female donor in good health, serving as a healthy control. The J gene is TRBJ2-1, the V gene TRBV6-5, with D possibly matching TRBD2 (6 bases). The sample taken for sequencing was memory CD4+ T cells from blood. This chain's CDR3 is CASSYLANAYNEQFF. CDR3 nucleotides: TGTGCCAGCAGTTACCTAGCGAACGCCTACAATGAGCAGTTCTTC.